Shown below are 2 T cell receptor beta chains from a single sample sequenced in a study of T cell clonality in common variable immunodeficiency. Here immunoSEQ multiplex PCR was the method, and the copy in TCRdb shows in-frame clones only, minus some. This table holds 44,000 or so clones with no singletons; the top ten claim approximately 0.68%. The source material was peripheral blood mononuclear cells. These receptors all come from a person aged 18 to 75 in good health.

This clone was counted at least ten times. The read stops 3 residues short of the end of the CDR3; the missing end is completed from the germline J gene. V usage is TRBV5-1 and J usage is TRBJ2-5; 9 bases map to TRBD2. The CDR3 sequence is 15 residues long. Germline CDR1 SGHRS, CDR2 YFSETQ. With V trimmed by 5 bases and J by 0 bases, 5 bases remained unmatched. CDR3 DNA (partial): TGCGCCAGCAGTCGTGCGGGGGGGTACCAAGAGACC. It codes for CASSRAGGYQET. The full CDR3 protein is CASSRAGGYQETQYF.

This clone was detected ten times or more. The missing CDR3 end, 3 residues past where the read stops, is filled in from the germline J gene. This sequence joins TRBV4-2 and TRBJ2-5, with 14 bases aligning to TRBD2. Germline CDR1 reads LGHNA; CDR2 reads YNFKEQ. Germline trimming cut 2 bases from V and 3 bases from J; bases unmatched to any gene: 2. CDR3 length: 16 amino acids. CDR3 DNA (partial): TGTGCCAGCAGCCAACCGGGACTAGCGGGAGAAGAGACC. Translating it yields CASSQPGLAGEET. The whole CDR3 protein is CASSQPGLAGEETQYF.